Reported below is one TCR beta chain. Its binding antigen is unknown. Within one base of it there is no much larger clone, and no base qualities were kept. The CDR3 runs 12 residues from the cysteine to the phenylalanine. Only CDR3 DNA is held: 36 bases, read in frame from base 1. Between the V and J ends, shortened by 4 bases and 7 bases respectively, the junction contains 8 bases. Whole blood was collected in K2EDTA tubes by collaborating institutions according to the institutions' own protocols. For TCRbeta analysis, collaborators shipped samples in one of three forms: frozen whole blood, isolated PBMCs, or DNA extracted from either of those sample types. This sample is part of a study of blood T cell repertoires in COVID-19 (dated by TCRdb to the early 2020s). Study-wide context: Samples from collaborators originated in the United States, Italy and Spain and spanned both the acute and convalescent phases of COVID-19. The prospective study material was composed of cDNA or gDNA derived from T cells, B-cell-depleted T cells, or PBMCs. The dataset comprised deeply sampled blood TCRbeta repertoires from subjects exposed to, actively infected with, or recovered from COVID-19. A freely available public database, intended as a resource for researchers studying the immune response to SARS-CoV-2, is where the repertoires were released. Samples came from the ongoing ImmuneRACE study (first 160 participants) plus 1,254 subjects from 6 global collaborators. A de-identified subject ID, COVID-19 status, age in years and sex were almost always included in the sample metadata. Where available, HLA class I and class II types were taken from metadata supplied by the sample provider and were not determined by assay-based typing.

The immunoSEQ Assay, a bias-controlled multiplex PCR, was used to amplify TCRbeta CDR3 regions from genomic DNA. The authors' pipeline ran thus. Within the assay, amplification of reference gene primers was used to estimate how many nucleated cells each sample contained. To quantify the absolute abundance of each unique TCRbeta CDR3 rearrangement, sequence reads were collapsed and filtered. Productive Simpson clonality was computed per sample as the square root of Simpson's diversity index over productive rearrangements. TCRdb took over this immuneACCESS table, retaining in-frame rearrangements with V and J assigned. Such tables are incomplete; in checked studies, under half of the missing clones stem from an unresolved V gene, and the remainder is unexplained. The V and J calls and the clone size are those of that table, but D and trimming were determined from the DNA. The table for this sample lists over 150,000 clones; roughly 84% of them were counted only once. Together, the top ten hold 9.1% of the sample.

Findings and caveats that apply to the study as a whole: The quantity of clinical and demographic metadata differed by source and by participant and was supplied without curation.

This TCR derives from a woman of 80 years or more with active or convalescent COVID-19. The rearrangement combines TRBV12-3 or TRBV12-4 with TRBJ1-5; 5 matching bases give a weak D call of TRBD1. Input material: peripheral blood. CDR3 reads: CASSSGPQPQHF. In nucleotide form, the sequence is TGTGCCAGCAGTTCAGGGCCCCAGCCCCAGCATTTT.